The next 30 T cell receptor beta chains were all read from a single sample in a study of identical twins. TCRdb analysed the 5' RACE reads with MiXCR anew, one entry per CDR3 protein. The table has approximately 680,000 distinct CDR3 sequences, 7% to 7.5% seen once. The same data also went into a second study, on yellow fever vaccine responses in identical twins.

Sequenced: PBMCs. Every receptor here comes from a woman under 30 in good health.

The chain is built from TRBV15 and TRBJ2-5; D call uncertain. The germline V gene has CDR1 LNHNV and CDR2 YYDKDF (reference sequence). CDR3 length equals 14 residues. Trimming removed 0 bases at V and 2 bases at J, with 7 bases between. The CDR3, as DNA: TGTGCCACCAGCAGAGAAGGCGCTCAAGAGACCCAGTACTTC. This encodes CATSREGAQETQYF.

This sequence joins TRBV15 and TRBJ2-5; tentative D call: TRBD2 (6 bases). V was shortened by 5 bases and J by 5 bases, with 15 bases between the two germline ends. The CDR3 is 14 amino acids. The germline V gene encodes CDR1 LNHNV and CDR2 YYDKDF (reference sequence). The CDR3 nucleotides are TGTGCCACCAGCCCCCGTCTGAGCGGGGAGACCCAGTACTTC. As protein: CATSPRLSGETQYF.

V is TRBV7-8 and J is TRBJ2-5, with D perhaps assigned TRBD1 or TRBD2 (6 bases each). Looked up from germline, CDR1 is SGHVS and CDR2 is FQNEAQ. This CDR3 has 16 amino acids. Trimming shortened V by 4 bases and J by 5 bases, and 20 bases separated the two germline ends. The CDR3: CASSWVRGPTRETQYF. In DNA, the CDR3 is TGTGCCAGCAGCTGGGTCCGGGGGCCCACTCGGGAGACCCAGTACTTC.

As concerns this clonotype: A much bigger clone sits one base away, suggesting this may be a read error. V is TRBV29-1 and J is TRBJ2-3; 9 bases match TRBD1. Germline CDR1 SQVTM, CDR2 ANQGSEA. With 7 bases clipped from V and 2 bases from J, the junction kept 7 bases outside the gene matches. CDR3 length: 14 residues. The CDR3 bases are TGCAGCGGACGGACAGGGGCACTCACAGATACGCAGTATTTT. Its protein product is CSGRTGALTDTQYF.

This clonotype was counted many times. The genes are TRBV4-1 and TRBJ2-3; D call uncertain. Trimming removed 2 bases at V and 4 bases at J, with 10 bases between. The CDR3 spans 14 residues. The germline gives CDR1 MGHRA, CDR2 YSYEKL. CDR3 nucleotide sequence: TGCGCCAGCAGCCAACTTCGCCCCCCAGATACGCAGTATTTT. Translation gives CASSQLRPPDTQYF.

This clonotype was detected only a few times. The V call is TRBV19, the J call TRBJ2-1; 11 bases agree with TRBD2. J lost 8 bases, V lost 6 bases, and 9 bases had no gene match. This CDR3 region has 15 residues. From germline, CDR1 is LNHDA and CDR2 SQIVND (reference sequence). The CDR3 region has the DNA TGTGCCAGTAGAGAACTAGCGGGGGATCTCGATGAGCAGTTCTTC. As protein: CASRELAGDLDEQFF.

This clonotype has a handful of counts. V gene TRBV4-1 combines with J gene TRBJ2-2, with 7 nucleotides matching TRBD1. The CDR3 has 16 amino acids. Germline V gene sequence: CDR1 MGHRA, CDR2 YSYEKL. Trimming at V came to 2 bases and at J to 4 bases, leaving 7 bases not matched to a gene. This CDR3 is CASSQTTGVGTGELFF. CDR3 nucleotide sequence: TGCGCCAGCAGCCAAACCACAGGGGTAGGCACCGGGGAGCTGTTTTTT.

The V call is TRBV27, the J call TRBJ1-2; a possible D gene is TRBD1 (5 bases). V lost 0 bases, J lost 4 bases, and 15 bases lay in between. The CDR3 has 16 amino acids. Germline loops: CDR1 MNHEY, CDR2 SMNVEV (reference sequence). CDR3 sequence: CASSLSNPGHSYGYTF. In DNA form, the CDR3 reads TGTGCCAGCAGTTTATCGAACCCTGGACACTCCTATGGCTACACCTTC.

This clonotype was seen more than once but under ten times. The rearrangement links TRBV28 to TRBJ1-1; D is uncertain. Per the germline V gene, CDR1 is MDHEN and CDR2 is SYDVKM. The CDR3 sequence is 15 residues long. Trimming pared 1 base from V and 10 bases from J, leaving 19 bases between. Written as DNA, the CDR3 is TGTGCCAGCAGTTTATCGGGCAGAACCTTAGGAGGAGCTTTCTTT. This encodes CASSLSGRTLGGAFF.

This clonotype showed up many times. The chain has TRBV12-3 or TRBV12-4 and TRBJ2-1; TRBD2 might be the D (6 bases). The CDR3 has 17 residues. The V end was cut by 5 bases, the J end by 0 bases, with 17 bases between. This chain's CDR3 is CASSAFASESSYNEQFF. The DNA of the CDR3 is TGTGCCAGCAGTGCGTTTGCTAGCGAGAGCTCCTACAATGAGCAGTTCTTC.

This clonotype has ten or more counts. The gene calls are TRBV29-1 and TRBJ2-2; the D gene is possibly TRBD1 (6 bases). Germline loops: CDR1 SQVTM, CDR2 ANQGSEA. The CDR3 covers 18 residues. The V and J ends lost 1 base and 1 base respectively, with 19 bases between them. The CDR3 here is CSVEVARQGLRNTGELFF. The DNA for the CDR3 is TGCAGCGTTGAAGTTGCGCGTCAGGGGCTTAGGAACACCGGGGAGCTGTTTTTT.

This clonotype was observed a handful of times. V is TRBV3-1 and J is TRBJ2-7; D might be TRBD1 (5 bases). The CDR3 extends over 12 amino acids. Looked up from germline, CDR1 is LGHDT and CDR2 is YNNKEL (reference sequence). Trimming cost V 0 bases and J 12 bases, with 12 bases left between them. The CDR3 loop reads CASSQEGHNRYF. CDR3 bases: TGTGCCAGCAGCCAAGAGGGGCACAATCGGTACTTC.

This clonotype was counted between two and nine times. The chain carries TRBV6-1 and TRBJ1-5; no clear D gene. CDR1 is MNHNS and CDR2 is SASEGT in the germline V gene. The CDR3 has 16 amino acids. The V and J ends lost 7 bases and 2 bases respectively, with 18 bases between them. CDR3 nucleotides: TGTGCCAGCACCCGAAAGGGTAATGCGGGCAATCAGCCCCAGCATTTT. This gives the protein CASTRKGNAGNQPQHF.

V gene TRBV12-3 or TRBV12-4 combines with J gene TRBJ2-4; D is possibly TRBD2 (6 bases). The length of the CDR3 is 15 residues. With 5 bases removed from V and 5 bases from J, the gap between germline ends came to 16 bases. The CDR3 sequence is CASSPLAGGENIQYF. The CDR3, as DNA: TGTGCCAGCAGTCCCCTGGCAGGAGGGGAAAACATTCAGTACTTC.

This clonotype was recorded many times. The chain has TRBV20-1 and TRBJ1-1, with 7 bases lining up with TRBD1. Trimming removed 3 bases from V and 5 bases from J; junction bases left unmatched: 6. Looked up from germline, CDR1 is DFQATT and CDR2 is SNEGSKA (reference sequence). The CDR3 is 13 amino acids. In DNA form, the CDR3 reads TGCAGTGCTAGTAGAGGACAGGTTACTGAAGCTTTCTTT. This codes for CSASRGQVTEAFF.

CDR3 bases: TGCAGTGCTAGCGGGACTAGCGGCCGCACAGATACGCAGTATTTT. It encodes CSASGTSGRTDTQYF. The chain recombines TRBV20-1 with TRBJ2-3; 11 bases fit TRBD2. The CDR3 totals 15 residues. The germline V gene has CDR1 DFQATT and CDR2 SNEGSKA (reference sequence). V was clipped by 3 bases and J by 1 base; unmatched bases: 3.

This clonotype was found many times. The chain recombines TRBV3-1 with TRBJ2-7; weak D call: TRBD1 (6 bases). CDR3 length: 15 amino acids. Looked up from germline, CDR1 is LGHDT and CDR2 is YNNKEL (reference sequence). The V end lost 3 bases, the J end lost 7 bases, and 19 bases lay between the germline ends. This CDR3 reads CASSHAKLQRGEQYF. In nucleotides, the CDR3 is TGTGCCAGCAGCCATGCCAAGCTACAAAGGGGGGAGCAGTACTTC.

The chain uses TRBV3-1 and TRBJ1-4, with unresolved D. Per the germline V gene, CDR1 is LGHDT and CDR2 is YNNKEL (reference sequence). The CDR3 is made up of 15 amino acids. Trimming shortened V by 5 bases and J by 3 bases, and 13 bases separated the two germline ends. In DNA, the CDR3 is TGTGCCAGCAGCAGAACGAAGACCCCTAATGAAAAACTGTTTTTT. Translation gives CASSRTKTPNEKLFF.

The chain recombines TRBV25-1 with TRBJ2-3; D unresolved. Trimming cost V 3 bases and J 6 bases, with 13 bases left between them. Germline CDR1 MGHDK, CDR2 SYGVNS. CDR3 length equals 14 residues. CDR3 sequence reads: CASSDPAGVDTQYF. For the CDR3, the DNA is TGTGCCAGCAGTGATCCGGCCGGTGTCGATACGCAGTATTTT.

This clonotype occurred a few times. CDR3 nucleotides: TGTGCCAGCAGCTTGGGGGGGGGACTAGCAGGGTACAATGAGCAGTTCTTC. It translates to CASSLGGGLAGYNEQFF. This sequence joins TRBV5-5 and TRBJ2-1; TRBD2 matches 9 bases. V dropped 0 bases and J dropped 4; count of bases not matched to a gene: 8. The germline V gene has CDR1 SGHKS and CDR2 YYEKEE (reference sequence). The CDR3 sequence is 17 residues long. The full variable domain, completed using reference TRBV5-5 and TRBJ2-1, is DAGVTQSPTHLIKTRGQQVTLRCSPISGHKSVSWYQQVLGQGPQFIFQYYEKEERGRGNFPDRFSARQFPNYSSELNVNALLLGDSALYLCASSLGGGLAGYNEQFFGPGTRLTVL.

V gene TRBV7-9 combines with J gene TRBJ1-2; TRBD1 agrees at 7 bases. The CDR3 runs to 15 residues. Germline-derived CDR1 and CDR2 are SEHNR and FQNEAQ (reference sequence). The ends lost 0 bases at V and 4 bases at J; junction bases unmatched: 5. The CDR3 DNA is TGTGCCAGCAGCTTAGCGGGACAGCTATTCTATGGCTACACCTTC. This sequence encodes CASSLAGQLFYGYTF. Complete variable domain (other parts from reference TRBV7-9 and TRBJ1-2): DTGVSQNPRHKITKRGQNVTFRCDPISEHNRLYWYRQTLGQGPEFLTYFQNEAQLEKSRLLSDRFSAERPKGSFSTLEIQRTEQGDSAMYLCASSLAGQLFYGYTFGSGTRLTVV.

A few counts support this clonotype. V and J are TRBV5-5 and TRBJ1-2; possibly TRBD1 for D (5 bases). The CDR3 extends over 15 amino acids. Trimming left V 3 bases short and J 3 bases short, with 15 bases between. Germline V lookup: CDR1 SGHKS, CDR2 YYEKEE (reference sequence). CDR3 residues: CASSWSSGTDYGYTF. CDR3 DNA sequence: TGTGCCAGCAGCTGGTCTTCCGGGACGGACTATGGCTACACCTTC.

This clonotype has ten or more counts. The genes are TRBV20-1 and TRBJ2-3, with D uncertain. The CDR3 runs 12 residues. Germline V CDR1 and CDR2: DFQATT, SNEGSKA (reference sequence). V was shortened by 6 bases and J by 4 bases, with 11 bases between the two germline ends. CDR3 residues: CSARRLPDTQYF. The CDR3 bases are TGCAGTGCACGTCGACTCCCAGATACGCAGTATTTT.

This clonotype came up a few times. The J gene is TRBJ2-1, the V gene TRBV7-6, with no clear D. The ends were cut back, 5 bases at V and 7 bases at J, with 21 bases in the middle. CDR3 length equals 16 residues. Germline V gene sequence: CDR1 SGHVS, CDR2 FNYEAQ. In DNA form, the CDR3 reads TGTGCCAGCAGCGGAAGAGGTGGCGGTACGAGGAATGAGCAGTTCTTC. Its protein product is CASSGRGGGTRNEQFF.

This clonotype was seen a single time. The CDR3 reads CASSLVGFLADTQYF. The CDR3 nucleotides read TGTGCCAGCAGTTTAGTCGGGTTTCTGGCAGATACGCAGTATTTT. The chain joins TRBV28 to TRBJ2-3; D is undetermined. Germline V gives CDR1 MDHEN, CDR2 SYDVKM. CDR3 length equals 15 residues. Trimming left V 2 bases short and J 4 bases short, with 13 bases between.

This chain joins TRBV6-1 and TRBJ2-1; the D call may be TRBD1 or TRBD2 (5 bases each). V lost 6 bases and J lost 9, with 27 bases in between. The germline V gene has CDR1 MNHNS and CDR2 SASEGT. The CDR3 is 17 amino acids. This chain's CDR3 is CASRVRGAAGTDGEQFF. The CDR3 DNA sequence: TGTGCCAGCAGGGTCAGAGGGGCGGCAGGGACGGACGGTGAGCAGTTCTTC.

The sample holds a few counts of this clonotype. V is TRBV5-1 and J is TRBJ2-7; weak D call: TRBD2 (5 bases). The length of the CDR3 is 15 residues. V shed 0 bases and J shed 5 bases, with 15 bases lying between them. Germline V CDR1 and CDR2: SGHRS, YFSETQ. The CDR3 nucleotides read TGCGCCAGCAGCTTGGGTGAGGGCCTAGGCGACGAGCAGTACGTC. Encoded protein: CASSLGEGLGDEQYV.

This chain links TRBV27 with TRBJ2-7; D tentatively fits TRBD1 or TRBD2 (5 bases each). Trimming removed 3 bases at V and 5 bases at J, with 14 bases between. Germline V gene sequence: CDR1 MNHEY, CDR2 SMNVEV (reference sequence). The CDR3 covers 14 residues. CDR3 in DNA: TGTGCCAGCAGTTTTTCGGGGACGAACGACGAGCAGTACTTC. Protein product: CASSFSGTNDEQYF.

This chain uses TRBV15 with TRBJ2-7, with unresolved D. There are 12 residues in the CDR3. Germline assignment: CDR1 LNHNV and CDR2 YYDKDF (reference sequence). The ends were cut back, 3 bases at V and 6 bases at J, with 9 bases in the middle. CDR3 sequence: CATSSIGLEQYF. Written as DNA, the CDR3 is TGTGCCACCAGCAGCATAGGGCTCGAGCAGTACTTC.

In its sample, this clonotype was seen a few times. V gene TRBV3-1 combines with J gene TRBJ2-5; no clear D gene. V lost 6 bases to trimming and J lost 5 bases, with 13 bases between them. The CDR3 is 13 residues long. The germline CDR1 and CDR2 sequences are LGHDT and YNNKEL (reference sequence). CDR3 amino acids: CASRRAASETQYF. Written as DNA, the CDR3 is TGTGCCAGCAGGAGAGCAGCCTCGGAGACCCAGTACTTC.